This is a list of T cell receptor beta chains from one sample in a study of OX40 agonist ivuxolimab in advanced cancers. Measured with immunoSEQ multiplex PCR; TCRdb has only the in-frame clones, and not every one. The table shows about 100,000 clones, with 90% occurring only once. The sample in question was CD4+ or CD8+ T cells sorted from blood, obtained in a trial of the OX40 agonist ivuxolimab. These receptors were obtained from an adult with an advanced solid tumor such as melanoma, head and neck, liver or kidney cancer. Both conserved end residues are part of each CDR3.

v_call: TRBV27
j_call: TRBJ1-3
cdr3_aa: CASRQGTGGYSGNTIYF

v_call: TRBV5-8
j_call: TRBJ2-3
cdr3_aa: CASSPTIGQGARTDTQYF

v_call: TRBV6-7
j_call: TRBJ2-3
cdr3_aa: CAKWTSGNSTDTQYF

v_call: TRBV5-1
j_call: TRBJ1-1
cdr3_aa: CASSLSDFANTEAFF

v_call: TRBV5-6
j_call: TRBJ2-2
cdr3_aa: CASSSLTTPNTGELFF

v_call: TRBV6-1
j_call: TRBJ2-7
cdr3_aa: CASSEGSGGYYEQYF

v_call: TRBV13
j_call: TRBJ1-1
cdr3_aa: CASSRTTGTGISEAFF

v_call: TRBV7-8
j_call: TRBJ1-4
cdr3_aa: CASSPYIWGAGANEKLFF

v_call: TRBV29-1
j_call: TRBJ1-5
cdr3_aa: CSVGGLGDQPQHF

v_call: TRBV19
j_call: TRBJ2-1
cdr3_aa: CASSIGPPGDEQFF

v_call: TRBV5-1
j_call: TRBJ2-7
cdr3_aa: CASSPRDRGSGLPPGEQYF

v_call: TRBV5-1
j_call: TRBJ2-3
cdr3_aa: CASSLAGASTDTQYF

v_call: TRBV7-3
j_call: TRBJ2-2
cdr3_aa: CASSLPGTGELFF

v_call: TRBV5-4
j_call: TRBJ2-2
cdr3_aa: CASSLGTGGARRTGELFF

v_call: TRBV7-9
j_call: TRBJ2-6
cdr3_aa: CASSLARSTGANVLTF

v_call: TRBV4-2
j_call: TRBJ1-1
cdr3_aa: CASSQGDVNTEAFF

v_call: TRBV9
j_call: TRBJ2-5
cdr3_aa: CASSEIGTGGPQYF

v_call: TRBV5-1
j_call: TRBJ1-2
cdr3_aa: CASSLEGRLGYGYTF

v_call: TRBV10-1
j_call: TRBJ2-2
cdr3_aa: CASSDSGTGSGELFF

v_call: TRBV19
j_call: TRBJ2-3
cdr3_aa: CASSPTPTSWSQYF

v_call: TRBV6-6
j_call: TRBJ2-7
cdr3_aa: CASWAGDSYEQYF

v_call: TRBV2
j_call: TRBJ2-7
cdr3_aa: CANRLAGSSSYEQYF

v_call: TRBV11-3
j_call: TRBJ2-1
cdr3_aa: CASSLGRSGRVHEQFF

v_call: TRBV19
j_call: TRBJ2-1
cdr3_aa: CASSSQVGLAGNNEQFF

v_call: TRBV6-5
j_call: TRBJ1-6
cdr3_aa: CASSYAPGQANSPLHF

v_call: TRBV30
j_call: TRBJ1-1
cdr3_aa: CAWNVGMLGAFF

v_call: TRBV27
j_call: TRBJ2-3
cdr3_aa: CASSTRDRGTDTQYF

v_call: TRBV19
j_call: TRBJ1-2
cdr3_aa: CASSRTGSYGYTF

v_call: TRBV11-1
j_call: TRBJ2-2
cdr3_aa: CASSLGLSGTSGSSGELFF

v_call: TRBV9
j_call: TRBJ1-2
cdr3_aa: CASSVAAGYGYTF

v_call: TRBV5-1
j_call: TRBJ2-2
cdr3_aa: CASSFAPGRTNTGELFF

v_call: TRBV10-3
j_call: TRBJ1-4
cdr3_aa: CAISEGGGGEKLFF

v_call: TRBV9
j_call: TRBJ2-1
cdr3_aa: CASTANGQIYNEQFF

v_call: TRBV29-1
j_call: TRBJ2-5
cdr3_aa: CSVRDGETQYF

v_call: TRBV5-1
j_call: TRBJ1-1
cdr3_aa: CASSPGQANTEAFF